This T cell receptor beta chain is drawn from a study of T cells in Graves' hyperthyroidism and ophthalmopathy. Note on this clonotype: What it binds is unknown.

Absent ophthalmopathy progression within 18 months defined stable Graves' hyperthyroidism. Each 10 ml fresh peripheral blood draw supplied the PBMCs. Study results and caveats: Stable hyperthyroidism was told apart from ophthalmopathy by a model built on 13 V-J features. The model identified upcoming ophthalmopathy a median 6.5 months ahead of onset.

The source material, RNA transcripts, was used to amplify TCR beta CDR3 regions. HTBI primers drove first-round RT-PCR of the TCR CDR3. TCRdb recomputed calls from the multiplex PCR reads with MiXCR, one row per CDR3 protein. The table has under 650,000 distinct CDR3 sequences, 15% to 20% seen once. Germline trimming cut 4 bases from V and 0 bases from J; bases unmatched to any gene: 4. CDR1 is SGHDT and CDR2 is YYEEEE in the germline V gene. This CDR3 region has 15 residues. This sequence joins TRBV5-6 and TRBJ2-7; 10 bases match TRBD1. Sequenced input: blood. The clonotype comes from a woman in her thirties with Graves' hyperthyroidism. The CDR3 region has the DNA TGTGCCAGCAGCGGGAGGACAGGGGGCTCCTACGAGCAGTACTTC. This encodes CASSGRTGGSYEQYF.